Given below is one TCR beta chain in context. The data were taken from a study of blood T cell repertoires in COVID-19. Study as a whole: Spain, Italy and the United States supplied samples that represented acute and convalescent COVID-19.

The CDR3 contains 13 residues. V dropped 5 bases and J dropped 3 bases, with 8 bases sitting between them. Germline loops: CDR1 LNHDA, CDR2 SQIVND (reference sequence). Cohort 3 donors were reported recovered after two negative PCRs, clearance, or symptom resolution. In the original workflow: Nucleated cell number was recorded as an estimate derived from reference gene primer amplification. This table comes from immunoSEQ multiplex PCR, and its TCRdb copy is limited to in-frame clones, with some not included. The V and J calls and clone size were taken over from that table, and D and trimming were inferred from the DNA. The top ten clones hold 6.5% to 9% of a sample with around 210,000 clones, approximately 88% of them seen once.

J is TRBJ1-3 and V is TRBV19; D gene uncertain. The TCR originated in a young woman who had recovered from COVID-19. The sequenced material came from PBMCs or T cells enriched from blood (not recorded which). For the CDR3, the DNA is TGTGCCAGTAGTCTAAAACTTGGAAACACCATATATTTT. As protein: CASSLKLGNTIYF. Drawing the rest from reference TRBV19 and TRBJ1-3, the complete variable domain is DGGITQSPKYLFRKEGQNVTLSCEQNLNHDAMYWYRQDPGQGLRLIYYSQIVNDFQKGDIAEGYSVSREKKESFPLTVTSAQKNPTAFYLCASSLKLGNTIYFGEGSWLTVV.